This T cell receptor (beta chain) derives from a study of cytomegalovirus exposure and HLA in healthy donors. This CDR3 has 15 residues. V was pared by 4 bases and J by 3 bases, with 16 bases between. Germline V gives CDR1 SGHNT, CDR2 YYREEE (reference sequence). Amplification used 60 Vbeta primers and 13 Jbeta primers. Produced via immunoSEQ multiplex PCR; TCRdb's table is partial and in-frame only. In the table there are roughly 140,000 clones, roughly 82% of which are singletons. The source material was PBMCs. The sequence was collected from a woman between 45 and 60 years old in good health and CMV-seropositive. This chain connects TRBV5-4 to TRBJ1-1; D is unclear. The CDR3 is CASSATGRKYTEAFF. Here the CDR3 DNA reads TGTGCCAGCAGCGCTACCGGGAGGAAGTACACTGAAGCTTTCTTT.